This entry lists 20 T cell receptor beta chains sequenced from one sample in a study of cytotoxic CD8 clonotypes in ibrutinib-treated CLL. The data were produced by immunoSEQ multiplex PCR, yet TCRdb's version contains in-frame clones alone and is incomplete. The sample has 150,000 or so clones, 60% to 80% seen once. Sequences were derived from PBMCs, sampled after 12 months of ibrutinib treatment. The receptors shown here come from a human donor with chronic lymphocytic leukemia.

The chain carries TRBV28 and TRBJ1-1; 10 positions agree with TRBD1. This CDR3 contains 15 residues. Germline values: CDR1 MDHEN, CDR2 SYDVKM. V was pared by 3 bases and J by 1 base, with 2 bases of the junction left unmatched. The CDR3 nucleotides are TGTGCCAGCAGTTTCTGGACAGGGGGGAACACTGAAGCTTTCTTT. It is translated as CASSFWTGGNTEAFF.

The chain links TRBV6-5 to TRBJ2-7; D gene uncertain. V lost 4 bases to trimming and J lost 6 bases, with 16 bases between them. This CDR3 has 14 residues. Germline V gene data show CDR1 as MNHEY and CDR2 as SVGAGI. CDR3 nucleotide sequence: TGTGCCAGCAGTTTATCCTACGGTGAGATCGAGCAGTACTTC. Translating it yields CASSLSYGEIEQYF.

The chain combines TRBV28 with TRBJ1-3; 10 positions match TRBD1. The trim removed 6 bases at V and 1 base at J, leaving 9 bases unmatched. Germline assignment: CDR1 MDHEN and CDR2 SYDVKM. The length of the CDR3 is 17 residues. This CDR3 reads CASSSLPGQGSGNTIYF. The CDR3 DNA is TGTGCCAGCAGCTCGCTTCCGGGACAGGGGTCTGGAAACACCATATATTTT.

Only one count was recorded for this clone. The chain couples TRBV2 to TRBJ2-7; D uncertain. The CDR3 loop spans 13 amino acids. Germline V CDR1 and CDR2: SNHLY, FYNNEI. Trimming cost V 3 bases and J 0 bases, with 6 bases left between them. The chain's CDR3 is CASSDGISYEQYF. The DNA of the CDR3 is TGTGCCAGCAGTGACGGTATCTCCTACGAGCAGTACTTC.

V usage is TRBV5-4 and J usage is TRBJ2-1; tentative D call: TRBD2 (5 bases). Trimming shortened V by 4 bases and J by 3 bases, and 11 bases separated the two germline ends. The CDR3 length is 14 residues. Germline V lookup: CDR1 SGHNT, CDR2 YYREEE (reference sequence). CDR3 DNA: TGTGCCAGCAGCCAGGACTTACTCTACAATGAGCAGTTCTTC. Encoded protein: CASSQDLLYNEQFF.

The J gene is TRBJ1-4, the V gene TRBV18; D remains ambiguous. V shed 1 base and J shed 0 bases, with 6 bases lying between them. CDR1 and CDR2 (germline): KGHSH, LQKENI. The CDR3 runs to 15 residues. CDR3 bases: TGTGCCAGCTCACCACAAGATGCAACTAATGAAAAACTGTTTTTT. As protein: CASSPQDATNEKLFF. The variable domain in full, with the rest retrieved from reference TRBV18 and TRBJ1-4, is NAGVMQNPRHLVRRRGQEARLRCSPMKGHSHVYWYRQLPEEGLKFMVYLQKENIIDESGMPKERFSAEFPKEGPSILRIQQVVRGDSAAYFCASSPQDATNEKLFFGSGTQLSVL.

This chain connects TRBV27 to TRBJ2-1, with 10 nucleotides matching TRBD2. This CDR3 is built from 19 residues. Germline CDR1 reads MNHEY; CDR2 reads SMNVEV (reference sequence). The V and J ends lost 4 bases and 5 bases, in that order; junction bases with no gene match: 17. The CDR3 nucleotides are TGTGCCAGCAGTTCCGCTGGACCCCAAGCGGGAGGGCCGAACAATGAGCAGTTCTTC. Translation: CASSSAGPQAGGPNNEQFF.

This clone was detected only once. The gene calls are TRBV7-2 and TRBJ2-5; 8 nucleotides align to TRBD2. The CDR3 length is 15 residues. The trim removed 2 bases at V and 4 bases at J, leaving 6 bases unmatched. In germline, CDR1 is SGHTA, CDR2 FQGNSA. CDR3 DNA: TGTGCCAGCAGCTTAACATCGGCGGGGGGAGAGACCCAGTACTTC. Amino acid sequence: CASSLTSAGGETQYF.

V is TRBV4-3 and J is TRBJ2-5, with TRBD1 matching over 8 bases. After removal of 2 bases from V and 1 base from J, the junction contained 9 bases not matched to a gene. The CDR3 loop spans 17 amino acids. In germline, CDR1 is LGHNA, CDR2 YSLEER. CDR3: CASSQNGGTGVQETQYF. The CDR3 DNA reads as TGCGCCAGCAGCCAAAATGGGGGGACAGGCGTCCAAGAGACCCAGTACTTC.

Written as DNA, the CDR3 is TGTGCCAGTAGTCCCCTGAATCAGCCCCAGCATTTT. Protein sequence: CASSPLNQPQHF. J is TRBJ1-5 and V is TRBV19; D gene uncertain. CDR3 length equals 12 residues. Germline loops: CDR1 LNHDA, CDR2 SQIVND (reference sequence). Trimming shortened V by 5 bases and J by 4 bases, and 6 bases separated the two germline ends.

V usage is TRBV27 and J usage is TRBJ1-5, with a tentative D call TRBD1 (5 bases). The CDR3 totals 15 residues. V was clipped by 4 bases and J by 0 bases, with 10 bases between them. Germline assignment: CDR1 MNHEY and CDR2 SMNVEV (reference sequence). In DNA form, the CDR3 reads TGTGCCAGCAGTTCCCCGGGGCCTAGCAATCAGCCCCAGCATTTT. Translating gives CASSSPGPSNQPQHF.

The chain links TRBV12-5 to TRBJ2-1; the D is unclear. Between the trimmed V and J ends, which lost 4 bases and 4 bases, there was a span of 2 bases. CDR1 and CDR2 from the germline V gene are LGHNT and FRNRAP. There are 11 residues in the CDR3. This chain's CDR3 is CASGSYNEQFF. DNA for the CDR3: TGTGCTAGTGGTTCTTACAATGAGCAGTTCTTC. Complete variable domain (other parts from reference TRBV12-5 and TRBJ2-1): DARVTQTPRHKVTEMGQEVTMRCQPILGHNTVFWYRQTMMQGLELLAYFRNRAPLDDSGMPKDRFSAEMPDATLATLKIQPSEPRDSAVYFCASGSYNEQFFGPGTRLTVL.

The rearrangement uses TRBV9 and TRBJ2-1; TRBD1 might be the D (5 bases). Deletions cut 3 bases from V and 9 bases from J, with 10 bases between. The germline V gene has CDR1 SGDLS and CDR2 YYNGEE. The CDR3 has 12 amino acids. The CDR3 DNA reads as TGTGCCAGCAGCGGGCAGGGTCCTGAGCAGTTCTTC. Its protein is CASSGQGPEQFF.

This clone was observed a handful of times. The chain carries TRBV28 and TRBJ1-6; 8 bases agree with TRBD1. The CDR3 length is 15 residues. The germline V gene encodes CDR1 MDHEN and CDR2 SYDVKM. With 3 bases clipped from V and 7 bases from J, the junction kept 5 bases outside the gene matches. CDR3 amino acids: CASSFGDRGNSPLHF. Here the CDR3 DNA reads TGTGCCAGCAGTTTCGGAGACAGGGGCAATTCACCCCTCCACTTT.

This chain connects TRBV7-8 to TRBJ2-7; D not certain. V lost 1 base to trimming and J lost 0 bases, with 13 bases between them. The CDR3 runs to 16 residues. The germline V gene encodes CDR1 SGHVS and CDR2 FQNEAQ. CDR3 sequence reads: CASSLGVGSSSYEQYF. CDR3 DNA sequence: TGTGCCAGCAGCTTAGGCGTAGGCAGTAGCTCCTACGAGCAGTACTTC. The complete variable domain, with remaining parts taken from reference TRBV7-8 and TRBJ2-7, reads GAGVSQSPRYKVAKRGQDVALRCDPISGHVSLFWYQQALGQGPEFLTYFQNEAQLDKSGLPSDRFFAERPEGSVSTLKIQRTQQEDSAVYLCASSLGVGSSSYEQYFGPGTRLTVT.

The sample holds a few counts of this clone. CDR3 protein: CASSYQTGGSEKLFF. Here the CDR3 DNA reads TGTGCCAGCAGTTACCAGACAGGGGGCAGTGAAAAACTGTTTTTT. This rearrangement joins TRBV6-5 to TRBJ1-4; the match to TRBD1 covers 10 bases. Germline CDR1 is MNHEY and CDR2 is SVGAGI. CDR3 length: 15 residues. The junction had 4 bases not matched to a gene; V was cut back by 2 bases and J by 7 bases.

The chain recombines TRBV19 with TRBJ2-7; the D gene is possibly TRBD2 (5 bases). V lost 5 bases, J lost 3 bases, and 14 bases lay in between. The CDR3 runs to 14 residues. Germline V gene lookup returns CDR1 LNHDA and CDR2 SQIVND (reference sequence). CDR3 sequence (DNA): TGTGCCAGTAGTCAAGAGGGCGGTAACTACGAGCAGTACTTC. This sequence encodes CASSQEGGNYEQYF.

This chain's CDR3 is CASRLGWNTEAFF. CDR3 DNA: TGTGCCAGCCGCCTGGGGTGGAACACTGAAGCTTTCTTT. The chain carries TRBV28 and TRBJ1-1, with no clear D. The germline CDR1 and CDR2 sequences are MDHEN and SYDVKM. The CDR3 extends over 13 amino acids. Trimming cost V 8 bases and J 1 base, with 11 bases left between them. The full variable domain, in which reference TRBV28 and TRBJ1-1 provide the parts outside the CDR3, is DVKVTQSSRYLVKRTGEKVFLECVQDMDHENMFWYRQDPGLGLRLIYFSYDVKMKEKGDIPEGYSVSREKKERFSLILESASTNQTSMYLCASRLGWNTEAFFGQGTRLTVV.

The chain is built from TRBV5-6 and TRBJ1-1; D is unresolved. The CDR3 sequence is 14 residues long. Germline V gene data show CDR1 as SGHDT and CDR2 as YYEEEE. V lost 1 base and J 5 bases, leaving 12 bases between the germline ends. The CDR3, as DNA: TGTGCCAGCAGCTTGTTCCAAGGTCTTACTGAAGCTTTCTTT. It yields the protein CASSLFQGLTEAFF.

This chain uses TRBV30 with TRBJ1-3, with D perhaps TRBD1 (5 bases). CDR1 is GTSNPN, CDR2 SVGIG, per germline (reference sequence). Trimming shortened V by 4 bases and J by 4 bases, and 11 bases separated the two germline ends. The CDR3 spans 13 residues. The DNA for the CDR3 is TGTGCCTGGAATGGGGGGATAGGAAACACCATATATTTT. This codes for CAWNGGIGNTIYF.